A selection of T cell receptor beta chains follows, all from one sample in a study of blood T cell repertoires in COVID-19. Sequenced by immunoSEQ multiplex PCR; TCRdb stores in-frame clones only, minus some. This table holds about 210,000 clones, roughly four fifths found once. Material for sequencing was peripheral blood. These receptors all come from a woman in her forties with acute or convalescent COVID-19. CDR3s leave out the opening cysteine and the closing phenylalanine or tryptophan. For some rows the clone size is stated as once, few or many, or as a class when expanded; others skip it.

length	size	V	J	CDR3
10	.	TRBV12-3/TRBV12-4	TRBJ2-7	ASSLYIHEQY
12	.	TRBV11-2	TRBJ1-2	ASSLRQGVYGYT
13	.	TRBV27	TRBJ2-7	ASSFNRGGRNEQY
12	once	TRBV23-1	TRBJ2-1	ASSQPGAYNEQF
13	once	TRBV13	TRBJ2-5	ASSSGGEYQETQY
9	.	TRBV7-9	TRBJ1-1	ASSRGFEAF
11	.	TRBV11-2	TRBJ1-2	AIGEGQSYGYT
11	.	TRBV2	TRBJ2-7	ASQAGQLYEQY
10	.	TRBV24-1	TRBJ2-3	ATSVEADTQY
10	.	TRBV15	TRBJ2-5	ATSRESETQY
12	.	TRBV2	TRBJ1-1	ASSESFGGTEAF
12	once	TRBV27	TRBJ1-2	ASSVGAGGSGYT
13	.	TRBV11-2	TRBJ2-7	ASSLVGTGEYEQY
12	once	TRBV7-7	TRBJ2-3	ASSGSGSPDTQY
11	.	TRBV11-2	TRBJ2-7	ASSWGVSYEQY
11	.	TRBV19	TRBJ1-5	ASSQGGNQPQH
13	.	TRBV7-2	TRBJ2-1	ASSLGTGIYNEQF
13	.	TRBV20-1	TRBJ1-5	SASSGVGVNQPQH
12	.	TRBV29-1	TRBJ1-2	SVERTLANYGYT
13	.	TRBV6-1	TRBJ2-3	ASSEQGRGTDTQY
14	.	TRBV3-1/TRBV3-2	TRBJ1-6	ASSQNGLQGRSPLH
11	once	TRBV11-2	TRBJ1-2	ASSSDSFYGYT
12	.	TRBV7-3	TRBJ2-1	ASSLVGSSGEQF
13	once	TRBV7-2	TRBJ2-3	ASSLGWTSGTREY
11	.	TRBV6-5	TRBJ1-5	ASRDRYGQPQH
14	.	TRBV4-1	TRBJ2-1	ASRQPTSGGAGEQF
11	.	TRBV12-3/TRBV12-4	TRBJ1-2	ASSFRQERGYT
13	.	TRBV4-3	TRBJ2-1	ASSHVSASPYEQF
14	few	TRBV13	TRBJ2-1	ASSFVGGRTYNEQF
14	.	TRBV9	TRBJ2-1	ASSVGSSGRVNEQF